The clone carrying this TCR beta chain is a singleton in its sample. TCRdb keeps only in-frame clones here, not all; method: immunoSEQ multiplex PCR. The sample lists around 64,000 clones, 89% occurring once. This record belongs to a study of control samples from healthy donors and cancer patients. V lost 7 bases and J 0 bases, leaving 10 bases between the germline ends. Germline V gene lookup returns CDR1 SNHLY and CDR2 FYNNEI. The length of the CDR3 is 14 residues. The source material was PBMCs. The V gene is TRBV2, the J gene TRBJ1-5; D possibly corresponds to TRBD1 (5 bases). The sequence was collected from a man in his sixties with colorectal cancer. The DNA for the CDR3 is TGTGCCAGCAACCAGGGAAATAGCAATCAGCCCCAGCATTTT. Translating gives CASNQGNSNQPQHF.